A single sample is the source of the 7 T cell receptor beta chains below, sequenced in a study of T cells in tuberculosis. Time point noted: new active TB diagnosis, blood taken before or within 7 days of starting treatment. The method was immunoSEQ multiplex PCR; TCRdb's version includes in-frame clones alone and lacks a portion of them. The table has roughly 30,000 clones, roughly 88% seen once. This material consisted of PBMCs, taken at tuberculosis diagnosis. Receptors were obtained from an adult with tuberculosis.

The chain employs TRBV9 and TRBJ2-1, with 9 bases fitting TRBD2. Trimming cost V 2 bases and J 8 bases; bases outside gene matches: 5. CDR1 is SGDLS and CDR2 is YYNGEE in the germline V gene. The CDR3 runs to 14 residues. In DNA, the CDR3 is TGTGCCAGCAGCGTCGCGGGGGGGCTGGATGAGCAGTTCTTC. This codes for CASSVAGGLDEQFF. The variable domain in full, completed from reference TRBV9 and TRBJ2-1, reads DSGVTQTPKHLITATGQRVTLRCSPRSGDLSVYWYQQSLDQGLQFLIQYYNGEERAKGNILERFSAQQFPDLHSELNLSSLELGDSALYFCASSVAGGLDEQFFGPGTRLTVL.

The chain links TRBV10-2 to TRBJ2-1, with 7 positions matching TRBD2. The CDR3 spans 17 residues. V lost 0 bases to trimming and J lost 7 bases; unmatched junction nucleotides: 12. Per the germline V gene, CDR1 is WSHSY and CDR2 is SAAADI. The CDR3, as DNA: TGCGCCAGCAGTGAGTCTGTACTGGGGGAGGGCCGGAATGAGCAGTTCTTC. This sequence encodes CASSESVLGEGRNEQFF.

The V call is TRBV28, the J call TRBJ2-1; TRBD2 matches 15 bases. The V gene's germline CDR1 is MDHEN and CDR2 SYDVKM. This CDR3 spans 15 amino acids. Trimming at V came to 3 bases and at J to 13 bases, leaving 7 bases not matched to a gene. The DNA for the CDR3 is TGTGCCAGCAGTTTGGGTGGACTAGCGGGAGGGGAACAGTTCTTC. Translation gives CASSLGGLAGGEQFF.

CDR3 sequence: CAWSPLDTIYF. In nucleotides, the CDR3 is TGTGCCTGGAGTCCCCTTGACACCATATATTTT. V gene TRBV30 combines with J gene TRBJ1-3, with D hard to call. The germline gives CDR1 GTSNPN, CDR2 SVGIG (reference sequence). The CDR3 runs 11 residues. V was clipped by 2 bases and J by 8 bases, with 7 bases between them.

The rearrangement links TRBV6-5 to TRBJ2-5, with 8 bases lining up with TRBD2. V was pared by 5 bases and J by 6 bases, with 11 bases of the junction left unmatched. The CDR3 is made up of 15 amino acids. Germline V gives CDR1 MNHEY, CDR2 SVGAGI. The CDR3, as DNA: TGTGCCAGCAGTAGTGGCGGGACTAGATTAAAGACCCAGTACTTC. It codes for CASSSGGTRLKTQYF.

The chain joins TRBV7-9 to TRBJ2-7, with D perhaps TRBD2 (6 bases). Between the trimmed V and J ends, which lost 4 bases and 2 bases, there was a span of 24 bases. CDR3 length: 18 amino acids. Germline CDR1 reads SEHNR; CDR2 reads FQNEAQ (reference sequence). This CDR3 reads CASSSSPGADQPTYEQYF. The CDR3, as DNA: TGTGCCAGCAGCTCTAGCCCGGGAGCGGATCAGCCTACCTACGAGCAGTACTTC.

The chain links TRBV30 to TRBJ1-1, with D hard to call. The CDR3 consists of 11 residues. Germline loops: CDR1 GTSNPN, CDR2 SVGIG (reference sequence). The germline V and J ends were trimmed by 4 bases and 5 bases, with 8 bases remaining between them. The CDR3 protein is CAWIGGTEAFF. CDR3 nucleotides: TGTGCCTGGATAGGCGGGACTGAAGCTTTCTTT.